The clone carrying this T cell receptor beta chain was found a few times. TCRbeta library construction was performed incorporating unique molecular identifiers. TCRdb reprocessed the PCR reads with MiXCR, giving one entry per CDR3 protein. The sample has 400,000 to 450,000 distinct CDR3 sequences, 43% seen once. The entry originates in a study of T-cell reconstitution after alpha-beta-depleted transplantation in children. Trimming took off 4 bases at V and 3 bases at J, with 14 bases between the two ends. CDR3 length: 14 amino acids. Germline V lookup: CDR1 SGHKS, CDR2 YYEKEE (reference sequence). The chain recombines TRBV5-5 with TRBJ2-7; D ambiguous. This TCR was recovered from a girl aged 2 to 9 with aplastic anemia, due to receive a stem cell transplant. Sequencing used PBMCs, obtained before TCRalphabeta/CD19-depleted stem cell transplant. The CDR3 sequence: CASSTRTGLYEQYF. The CDR3 DNA is TGTGCCAGCAGCACCAGGACGGGCCTCTACGAGCAGTACTTC.